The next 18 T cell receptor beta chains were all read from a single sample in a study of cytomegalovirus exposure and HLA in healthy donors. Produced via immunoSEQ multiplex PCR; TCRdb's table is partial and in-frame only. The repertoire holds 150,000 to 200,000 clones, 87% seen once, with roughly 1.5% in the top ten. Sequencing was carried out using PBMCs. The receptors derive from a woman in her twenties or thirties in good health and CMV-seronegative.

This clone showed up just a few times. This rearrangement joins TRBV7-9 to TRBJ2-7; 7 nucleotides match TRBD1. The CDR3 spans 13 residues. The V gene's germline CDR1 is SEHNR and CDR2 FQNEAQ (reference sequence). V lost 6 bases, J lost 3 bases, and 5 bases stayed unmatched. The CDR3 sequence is CASRNDRDYEQYF. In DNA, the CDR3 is TGTGCCAGCAGAAACGACAGGGACTACGAGCAGTACTTC.

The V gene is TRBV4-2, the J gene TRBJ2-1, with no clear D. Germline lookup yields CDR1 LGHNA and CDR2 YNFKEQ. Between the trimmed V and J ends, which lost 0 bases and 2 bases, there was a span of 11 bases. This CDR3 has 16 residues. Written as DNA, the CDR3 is TGTGCCAGCAGCCAAGATCGGATAAGCGCCTACAATGAGCAGTTCTTC. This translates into CASSQDRISAYNEQFF.

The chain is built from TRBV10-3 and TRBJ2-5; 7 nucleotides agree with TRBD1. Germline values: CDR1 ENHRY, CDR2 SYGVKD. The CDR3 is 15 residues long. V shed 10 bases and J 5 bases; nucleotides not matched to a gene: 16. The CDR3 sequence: CATTPQGVVTETQYF. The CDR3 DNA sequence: TGTGCCACCACGCCCCAGGGGGTTGTTACGGAGACCCAGTACTTC.

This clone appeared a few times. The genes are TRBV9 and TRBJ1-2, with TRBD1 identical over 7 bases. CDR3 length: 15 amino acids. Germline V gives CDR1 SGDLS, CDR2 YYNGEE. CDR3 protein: CARESRWDRPDGYTF. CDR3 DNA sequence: TGTGCTCGGGAATCGAGGTGGGACAGACCGGATGGCTACACCTTC.

The CDR3 reads CDPARQEAYEQYF. CDR3 DNA: TGTGACCCCGCGAGACAGGAGGCCTACGAGCAGTACTTC. The chain recombines TRBV19 with TRBJ2-7; possibly TRBD1 for D (6 bases). Germline V gene sequence: CDR1 LNHDA, CDR2 SQIVND (reference sequence). There are 13 residues in the CDR3.

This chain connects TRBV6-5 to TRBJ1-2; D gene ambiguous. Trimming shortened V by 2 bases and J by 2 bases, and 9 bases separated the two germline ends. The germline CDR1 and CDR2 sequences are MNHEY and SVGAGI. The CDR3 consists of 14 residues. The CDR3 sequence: CASSYGPKNYGYTF. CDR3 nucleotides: TGTGCCAGCAGTTACGGGCCCAAAAACTATGGCTACACCTTC.

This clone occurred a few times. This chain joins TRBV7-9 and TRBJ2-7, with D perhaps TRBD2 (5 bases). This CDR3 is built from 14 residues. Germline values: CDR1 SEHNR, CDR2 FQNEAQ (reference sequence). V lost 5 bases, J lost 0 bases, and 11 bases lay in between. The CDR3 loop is CASSPGLNSYEQYF. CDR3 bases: TGTGCCAGCAGCCCCGGACTGAACTCCTACGAGCAGTACTTC.

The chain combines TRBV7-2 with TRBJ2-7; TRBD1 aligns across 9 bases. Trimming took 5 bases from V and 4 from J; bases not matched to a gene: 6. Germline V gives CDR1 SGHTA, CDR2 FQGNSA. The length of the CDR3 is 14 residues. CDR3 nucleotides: TGTGCCAGCAGCGAGACAGGGGGGGGGTACGAGCAGTACTTC. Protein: CASSETGGGYEQYF. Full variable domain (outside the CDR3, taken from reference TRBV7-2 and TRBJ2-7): GAGVSQSPSNKVTEKGKDVELRCDPISGHTALYWYRQSLGQGLEFLIYFQGNSAPDKSGLPSDRFSAERTGGSVSTLTIQRTQQEDSAVYLCASSETGGGYEQYFGPGTRLTVT.

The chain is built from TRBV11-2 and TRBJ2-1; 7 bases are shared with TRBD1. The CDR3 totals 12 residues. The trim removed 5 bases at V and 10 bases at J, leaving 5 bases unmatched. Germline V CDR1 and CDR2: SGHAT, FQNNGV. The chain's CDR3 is CASSPSDREQFF. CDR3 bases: TGTGCCAGCAGCCCCTCGGACAGGGAGCAGTTCTTC.

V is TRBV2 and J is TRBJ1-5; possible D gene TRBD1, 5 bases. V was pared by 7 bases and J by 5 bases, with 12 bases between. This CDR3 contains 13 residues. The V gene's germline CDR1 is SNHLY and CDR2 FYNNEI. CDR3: CASNLDRDQPQHF. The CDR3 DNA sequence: TGTGCCAGCAATTTAGACAGAGATCAGCCCCAGCATTTT.

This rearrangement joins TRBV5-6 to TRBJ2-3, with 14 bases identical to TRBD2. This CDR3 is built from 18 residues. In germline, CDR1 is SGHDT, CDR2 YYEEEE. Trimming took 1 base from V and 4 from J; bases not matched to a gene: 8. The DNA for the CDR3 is TGTGCCAGCAGCTTGATCGGGACTAGCGGGGGTAGTGCAGATACGCAGTATTTT. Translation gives CASSLIGTSGGSADTQYF.

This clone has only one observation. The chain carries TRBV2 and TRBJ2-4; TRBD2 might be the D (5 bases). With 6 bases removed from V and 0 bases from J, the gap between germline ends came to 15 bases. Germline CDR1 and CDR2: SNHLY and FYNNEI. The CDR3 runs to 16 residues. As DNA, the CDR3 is TGTGCCAGCAGCGCTTTCCCGGGGTTAGCCAAAAACATTCAGTACTTC. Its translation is CASSAFPGLAKNIQYF.

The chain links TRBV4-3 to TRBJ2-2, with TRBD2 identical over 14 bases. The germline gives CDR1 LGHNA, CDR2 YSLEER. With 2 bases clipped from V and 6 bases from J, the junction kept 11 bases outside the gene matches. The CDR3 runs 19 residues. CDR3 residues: CASSQRLAGGLGEAGELFF. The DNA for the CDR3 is TGCGCCAGCAGCCAAAGACTAGCGGGGGGGCTTGGGGAAGCCGGGGAGCTGTTTTTT.

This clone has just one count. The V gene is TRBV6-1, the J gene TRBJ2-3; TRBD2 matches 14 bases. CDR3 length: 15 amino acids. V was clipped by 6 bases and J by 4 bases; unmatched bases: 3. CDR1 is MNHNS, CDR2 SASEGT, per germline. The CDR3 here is CASSGTSGGSDTQYF. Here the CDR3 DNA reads TGTGCCAGCAGCGGGACTAGCGGGGGATCAGATACGCAGTATTTT.

The chain's CDR3 is CASGEQGLPFHEQYF. In DNA, the CDR3 is TGTGCCAGCGGGGAACAGGGGCTTCCTTTCCACGAGCAGTACTTC. The chain couples TRBV21-1 to TRBJ2-7; TRBD1 is taken as the D call from the table, unchecked against the DNA. TRBV21-1 is a listed pseudogene. CDR3 length equals 15 residues.

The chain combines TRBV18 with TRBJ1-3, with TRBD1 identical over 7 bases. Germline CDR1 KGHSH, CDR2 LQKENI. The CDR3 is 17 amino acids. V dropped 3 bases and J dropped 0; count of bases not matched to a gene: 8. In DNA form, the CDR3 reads TGTGCCAGCTCACCTCAAACAGGGGCCCTCTCTGGAAACACCATATATTTT. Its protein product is CASSPQTGALSGNTIYF.

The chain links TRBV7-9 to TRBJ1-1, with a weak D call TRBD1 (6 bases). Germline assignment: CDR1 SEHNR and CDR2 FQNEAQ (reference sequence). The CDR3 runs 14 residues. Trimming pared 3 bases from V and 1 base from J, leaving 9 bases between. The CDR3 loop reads CASSLDSTNTEAFF. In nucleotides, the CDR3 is TGTGCCAGCAGCTTGGACAGTACGAACACTGAAGCTTTCTTT.

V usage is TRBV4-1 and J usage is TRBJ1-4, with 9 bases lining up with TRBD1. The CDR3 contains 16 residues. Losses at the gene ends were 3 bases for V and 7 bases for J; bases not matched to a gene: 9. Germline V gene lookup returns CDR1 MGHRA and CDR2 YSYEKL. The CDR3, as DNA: TGCGCCAGCAGCCATTATCTCGACAGGGGGGCTGAAAAACTGTTTTTT. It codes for CASSHYLDRGAEKLFF.